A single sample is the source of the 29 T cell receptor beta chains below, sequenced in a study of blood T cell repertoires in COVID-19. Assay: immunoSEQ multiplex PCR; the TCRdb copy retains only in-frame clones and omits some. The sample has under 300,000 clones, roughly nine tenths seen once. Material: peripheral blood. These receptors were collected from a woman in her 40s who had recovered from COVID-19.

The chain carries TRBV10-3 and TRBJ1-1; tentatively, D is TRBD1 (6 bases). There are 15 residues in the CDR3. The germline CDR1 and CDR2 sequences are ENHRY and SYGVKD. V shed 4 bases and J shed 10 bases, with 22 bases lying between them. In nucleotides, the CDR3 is TGTGCCATCAGTGCCTCCGGGACACCAGCTAGGGGAGCTTTCTTT. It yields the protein CAISASGTPARGAFF.

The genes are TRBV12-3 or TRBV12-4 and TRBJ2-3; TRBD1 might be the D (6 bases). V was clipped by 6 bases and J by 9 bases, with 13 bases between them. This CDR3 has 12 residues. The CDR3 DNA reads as TGTGCCAGCAGCCGTGACAGGTCGACGCAGTATTTT. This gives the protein CASSRDRSTQYF.

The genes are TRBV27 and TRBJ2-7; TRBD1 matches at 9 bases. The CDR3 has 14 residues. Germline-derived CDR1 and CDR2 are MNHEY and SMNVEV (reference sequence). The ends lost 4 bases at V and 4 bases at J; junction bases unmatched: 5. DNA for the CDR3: TGTGCCAGCAGTTCAACCGGGACAGGGTACGAGCAGTACTTC. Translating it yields CASSSTGTGYEQYF.

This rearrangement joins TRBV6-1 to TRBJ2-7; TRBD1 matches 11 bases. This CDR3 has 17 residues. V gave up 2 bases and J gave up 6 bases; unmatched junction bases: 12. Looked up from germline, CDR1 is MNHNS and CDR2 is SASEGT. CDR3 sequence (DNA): TGTGCCAGCAGTGAATTAGGGACAGGGGGGGTCTCTTTCGAGCAGTACTTC. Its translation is CASSELGTGGVSFEQYF.

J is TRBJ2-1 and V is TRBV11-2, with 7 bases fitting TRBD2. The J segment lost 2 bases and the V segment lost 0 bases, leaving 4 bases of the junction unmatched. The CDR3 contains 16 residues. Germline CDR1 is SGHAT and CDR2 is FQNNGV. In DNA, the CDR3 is TGTGCCAGCAGCTTAGATCGGACTAGTACCTACAATGAGCAGTTCTTC. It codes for CASSLDRTSTYNEQFF.

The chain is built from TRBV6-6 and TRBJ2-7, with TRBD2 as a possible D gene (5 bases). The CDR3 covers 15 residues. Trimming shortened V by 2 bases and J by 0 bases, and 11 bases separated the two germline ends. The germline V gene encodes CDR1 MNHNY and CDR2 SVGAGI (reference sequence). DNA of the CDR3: TGTGCCAGCAGTTACGCTAGCTTGAGCTCCTACGAGCAGTACTTC. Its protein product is CASSYASLSSYEQYF.

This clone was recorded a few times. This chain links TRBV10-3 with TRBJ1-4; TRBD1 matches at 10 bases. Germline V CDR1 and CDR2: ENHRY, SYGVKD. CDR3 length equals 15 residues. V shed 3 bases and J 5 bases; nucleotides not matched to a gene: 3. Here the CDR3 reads CAISDSDRGNEKLFF. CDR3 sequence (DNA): TGTGCCATCAGTGACTCGGACAGGGGGAATGAAAAACTGTTTTTT.

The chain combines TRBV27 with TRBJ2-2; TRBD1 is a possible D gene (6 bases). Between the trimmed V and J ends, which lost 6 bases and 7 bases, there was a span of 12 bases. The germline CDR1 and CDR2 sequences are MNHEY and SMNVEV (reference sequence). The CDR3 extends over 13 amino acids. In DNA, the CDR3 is TGTGCCAGCAGGCCCGGGACAATCGGGGAGCTGTTTTTT. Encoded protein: CASRPGTIGELFF.

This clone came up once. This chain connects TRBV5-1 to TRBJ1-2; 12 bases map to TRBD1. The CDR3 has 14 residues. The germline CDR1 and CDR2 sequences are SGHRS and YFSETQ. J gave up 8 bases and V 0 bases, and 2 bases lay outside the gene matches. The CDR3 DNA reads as TGCGCCAGCAGCTTGGCCGGGACAGGGGGCGGCTACACCTTC. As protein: CASSLAGTGGGYTF.

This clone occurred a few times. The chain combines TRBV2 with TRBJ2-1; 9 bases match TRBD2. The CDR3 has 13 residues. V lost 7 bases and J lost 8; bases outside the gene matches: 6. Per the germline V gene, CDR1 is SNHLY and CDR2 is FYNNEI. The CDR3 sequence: CASTGTSIDEQFF. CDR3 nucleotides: TGTGCCAGCACCGGGACTAGCATCGATGAGCAGTTCTTC.

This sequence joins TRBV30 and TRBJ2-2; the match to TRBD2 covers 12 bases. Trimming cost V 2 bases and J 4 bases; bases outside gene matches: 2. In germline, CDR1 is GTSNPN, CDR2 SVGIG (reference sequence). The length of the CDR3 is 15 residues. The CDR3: CAWSRLAGVTGELFF. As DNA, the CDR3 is TGTGCCTGGAGTAGACTAGCGGGAGTCACCGGGGAGCTGTTTTTT.

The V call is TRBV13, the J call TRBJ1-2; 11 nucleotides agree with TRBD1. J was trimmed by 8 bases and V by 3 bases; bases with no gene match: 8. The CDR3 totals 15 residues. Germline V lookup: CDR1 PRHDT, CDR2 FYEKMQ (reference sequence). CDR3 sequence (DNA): TGTGCCAGCAGCTTGAAGACGGACAGGGGGCTGGGCTACACCTTC. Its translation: CASSLKTDRGLGYTF.

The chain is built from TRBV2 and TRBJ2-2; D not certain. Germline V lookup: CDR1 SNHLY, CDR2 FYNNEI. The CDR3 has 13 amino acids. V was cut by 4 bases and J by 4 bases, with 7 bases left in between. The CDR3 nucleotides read TGTGCCAGCAGTGGCGAAGTCACCGGGGAGCTGTTTTTT. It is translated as CASSGEVTGELFF. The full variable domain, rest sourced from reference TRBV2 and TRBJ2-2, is EPEVTQTPSHQVTQMGQEVILRCVPISNHLYFYWYRQILGQKVEFLVSFYNNEISEKSEIFDDQFSVERPDGSNFTLKIRSTKLEDSAMYFCASSGEVTGELFFGEGSRLTVL.

The CDR3 loop is CASSFQGATTLEQYF. The CDR3 nucleotides are TGTGCCAGCAGTTTTCAGGGGGCGACGACGTTGGAGCAGTACTTC. The V and J genes are TRBV28 and TRBJ2-7; 8 positions match TRBD1. The CDR3 has 15 amino acids. V shed 3 bases and J 7 bases; nucleotides not matched to a gene: 11. Germline V gene data show CDR1 as MDHEN and CDR2 as SYDVKM.

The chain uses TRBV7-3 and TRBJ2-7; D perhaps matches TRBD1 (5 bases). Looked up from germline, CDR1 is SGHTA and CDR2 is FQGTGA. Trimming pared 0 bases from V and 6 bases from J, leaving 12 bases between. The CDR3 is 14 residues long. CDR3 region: CASSLTAGSSEQYF. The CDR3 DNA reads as TGTGCCAGCAGCTTAACGGCAGGGTCCAGCGAGCAGTACTTC.

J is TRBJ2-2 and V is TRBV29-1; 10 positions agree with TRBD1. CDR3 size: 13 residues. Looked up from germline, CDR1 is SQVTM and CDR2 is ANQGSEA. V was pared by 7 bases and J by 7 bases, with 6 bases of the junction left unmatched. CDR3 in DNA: TGCAGCGCCGGACAGGGGGACGACGGGGAGCTGTTTTTT. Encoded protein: CSAGQGDDGELFF.

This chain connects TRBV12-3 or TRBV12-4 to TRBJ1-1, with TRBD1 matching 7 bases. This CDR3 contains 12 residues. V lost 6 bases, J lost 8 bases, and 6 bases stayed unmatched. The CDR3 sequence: CASSLDRKEAFF. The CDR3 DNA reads TGTGCCAGCAGCCTGGACAGGAAAGAAGCTTTCTTT.

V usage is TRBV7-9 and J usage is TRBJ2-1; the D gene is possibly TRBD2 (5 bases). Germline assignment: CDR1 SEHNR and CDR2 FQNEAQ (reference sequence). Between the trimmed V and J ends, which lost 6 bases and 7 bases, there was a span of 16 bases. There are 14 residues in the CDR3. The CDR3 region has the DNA TGTGCCAGCAGGACGGGGAACTTTGAGAATGAGCAGTTCTTC. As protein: CASRTGNFENEQFF.

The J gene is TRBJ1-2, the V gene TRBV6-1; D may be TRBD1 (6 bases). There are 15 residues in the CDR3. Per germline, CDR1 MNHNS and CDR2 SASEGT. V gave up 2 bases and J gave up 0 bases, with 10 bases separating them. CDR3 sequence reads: CASSELSGANYGYTF. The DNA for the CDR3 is TGTGCCAGCAGTGAACTGTCAGGGGCTAACTATGGCTACACCTTC.

The CDR3 here is CASSPGLAGAEETQYF. The CDR3 DNA sequence: TGTGCCAGCAGCCCCGGACTAGCGGGAGCCGAGGAGACCCAGTACTTC. The V gene is TRBV11-2, the J gene TRBJ2-5; 13 bases fit TRBD2. The J segment lost 5 bases and the V segment lost 5 bases, leaving 8 bases of the junction unmatched. The CDR3 spans 16 residues. The germline gives CDR1 SGHAT, CDR2 FQNNGV.

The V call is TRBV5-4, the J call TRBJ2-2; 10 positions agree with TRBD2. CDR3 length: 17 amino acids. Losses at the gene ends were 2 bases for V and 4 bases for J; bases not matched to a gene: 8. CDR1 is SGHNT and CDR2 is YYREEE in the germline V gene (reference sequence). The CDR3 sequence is CASSFEVVAGGTGELFF. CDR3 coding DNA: TGTGCCAGCAGCTTTGAAGTGGTAGCGGGAGGCACCGGGGAGCTGTTTTTT.

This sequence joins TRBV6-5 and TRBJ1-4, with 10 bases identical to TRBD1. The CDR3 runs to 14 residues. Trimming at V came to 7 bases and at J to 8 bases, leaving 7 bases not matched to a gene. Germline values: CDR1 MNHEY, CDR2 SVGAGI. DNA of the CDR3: TGTGCCAGCACCTTCGGGACAGGGGACGAAAAACTGTTTTTT. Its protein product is CASTFGTGDEKLFF.

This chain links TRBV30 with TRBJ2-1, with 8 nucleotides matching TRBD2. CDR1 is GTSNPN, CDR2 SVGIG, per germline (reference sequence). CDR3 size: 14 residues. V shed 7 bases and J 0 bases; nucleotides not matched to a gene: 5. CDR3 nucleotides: TGTGCCTACTCAAGCGGGAGCTCCTACAATGAGCAGTTCTTC. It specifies CAYSSGSSYNEQFF.

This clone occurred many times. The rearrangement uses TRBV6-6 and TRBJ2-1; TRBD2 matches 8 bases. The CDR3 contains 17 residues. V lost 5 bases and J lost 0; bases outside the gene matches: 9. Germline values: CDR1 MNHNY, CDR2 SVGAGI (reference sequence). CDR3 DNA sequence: TGTGCCAGCAGTCAAACTAGCGGTCGAAGCTCCTACAATGAGCAGTTCTTC. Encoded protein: CASSQTSGRSSYNEQFF.

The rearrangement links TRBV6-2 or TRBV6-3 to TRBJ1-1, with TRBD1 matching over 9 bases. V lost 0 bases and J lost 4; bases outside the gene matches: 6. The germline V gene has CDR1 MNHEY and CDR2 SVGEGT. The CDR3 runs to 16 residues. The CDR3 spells CASSYSWGQGSTEAFF. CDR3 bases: TGTGCCAGCAGTTACTCATGGGGACAGGGAAGCACTGAAGCTTTCTTT.

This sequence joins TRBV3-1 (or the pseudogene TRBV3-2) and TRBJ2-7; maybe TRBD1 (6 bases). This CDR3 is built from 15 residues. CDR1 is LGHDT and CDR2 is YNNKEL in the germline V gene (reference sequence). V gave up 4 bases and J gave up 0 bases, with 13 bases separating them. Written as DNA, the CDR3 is TGTGCCAGCAGCCTCGAGACAGGTATCTCCTACGAGCAGTACTTC. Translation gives CASSLETGISYEQYF.

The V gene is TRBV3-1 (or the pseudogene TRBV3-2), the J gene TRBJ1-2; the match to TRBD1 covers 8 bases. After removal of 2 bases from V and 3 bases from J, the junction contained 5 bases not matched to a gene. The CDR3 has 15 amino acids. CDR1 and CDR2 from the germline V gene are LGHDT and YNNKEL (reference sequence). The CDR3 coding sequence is TGTGCCAGCAGCCAAACCGACAGGGGCGACTATGGCTACACCTTC. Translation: CASSQTDRGDYGYTF.

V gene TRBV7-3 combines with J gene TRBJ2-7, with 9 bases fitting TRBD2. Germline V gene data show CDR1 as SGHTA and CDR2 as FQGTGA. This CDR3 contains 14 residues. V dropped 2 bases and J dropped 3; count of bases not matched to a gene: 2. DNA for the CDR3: TGTGCCAGCAGCTTAGCGGGAGGGAACTACGAGCAGTACTTC. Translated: CASSLAGGNYEQYF. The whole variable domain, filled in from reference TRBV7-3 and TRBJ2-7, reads GAGVSQTPSNKVTEKGKYVELRCDPISGHTALYWYRQSLGQGPEFLIYFQGTGAADDSGLPNDRFFAVRPEGSVSTLKIQRTERGDSAVYLCASSLAGGNYEQYFGPGTRLTVT.

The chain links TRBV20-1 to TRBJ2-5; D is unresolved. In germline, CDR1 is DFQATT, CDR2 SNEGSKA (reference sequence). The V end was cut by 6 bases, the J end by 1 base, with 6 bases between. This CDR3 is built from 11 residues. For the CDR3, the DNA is TGCAGTGCCAACTTCCAAGAGACCCAGTACTTC. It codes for CSANFQETQYF.